Below are 8 T cell receptor beta chains sequenced from a single sample in a study of OX40 agonist ivuxolimab in advanced cancers. The assay was immunoSEQ multiplex PCR, and TCRdb's table has in-frame clones only and misses some. Here the sample spans about 51,000 clones, 88% being singletons. Sample: CD4+ or CD8+ T cells sorted from blood, taken in a trial of the OX40 agonist ivuxolimab. Source of these receptors: an adult with an advanced solid tumor such as melanoma, head and neck, liver or kidney cancer.

This chain connects TRBV29-1 to TRBJ2-7, with 7 nucleotides matching TRBD2. The V gene end was trimmed by 5 bases and the J gene end by 0 bases; junction bases not matched to a gene: 4. Germline V CDR1 and CDR2: SQVTM, ANQGSEA. The CDR3 has 13 amino acids. CDR3 loop: CSVILAVSYEQYF. CDR3 nucleotides: TGCAGCGTTATTCTAGCGGTCTCCTACGAGCAGTACTTC.

This chain connects TRBV7-9 to TRBJ1-1; possible D gene TRBD1, 5 bases. This CDR3 has 13 amino acids. CDR1 is SEHNR and CDR2 is FQNEAQ in the germline V gene (reference sequence). Between the trimmed V and J ends, which lost 2 bases and 8 bases, there was a span of 12 bases. CDR3 protein: CASSLNTQGEAFF. CDR3 nucleotide sequence: TGTGCCAGCAGCTTAAATACGCAGGGAGAAGCTTTCTTT.

The chain carries TRBV18 and TRBJ2-3; no firm D call. V lost 5 bases and J 2 bases, leaving 5 bases between the germline ends. CDR1 and CDR2 from the germline V gene are KGHSH and LQKENI. The CDR3 consists of 12 residues. The CDR3 nucleotides read TGTGCCAGCTCAACTTACACAGATACGCAGTATTTT. Translating gives CASSTYTDTQYF.

This chain uses TRBV10-2 with TRBJ1-2, with 12 bases fitting TRBD1. The CDR3 contains 16 residues. The V gene's germline CDR1 is WSHSY and CDR2 SAAADI. V lost 8 bases, J lost 3 bases, and 10 bases stayed unmatched. CDR3 loop: CASLYGTGGAYYGYTF. CDR3 bases: TGCGCCAGCTTATACGGGACAGGGGGCGCCTACTATGGCTACACCTTC.

This chain uses TRBV5-1 with TRBJ1-1; D is ambiguous. V gave up 0 bases and J gave up 5 bases, with 14 bases separating them. The CDR3 sequence is 15 residues long. Germline V lookup: CDR1 SGHRS, CDR2 YFSETQ. CDR3 region: CASSLGETPGTEAFF. CDR3 DNA sequence: TGCGCCAGCAGCTTGGGAGAAACCCCCGGTACTGAAGCTTTCTTT. Using reference TRBV5-1 and TRBJ1-1 for the parts outside the CDR3, the full variable domain is KAGVTQTPRYLIKTRGQQVTLSCSPISGHRSVSWYQQTPGQGLQFLFEYFSETQRNKGNFPGRFSGRQFSNSRSEMNVSTLELGDSALYLCASSLGETPGTEAFFGQGTRLTVV.

The rearrangement joins TRBV7-9 to TRBJ2-3; D not resolved. This CDR3 has 15 residues. CDR1 and CDR2 (germline): SEHNR, FQNEAQ (reference sequence). V was clipped by 4 bases and J by 1 base, with 12 bases between them. The CDR3, as DNA: TGTGCCAGCAGCTCAAGGCGGCCCCGCACAGATACGCAGTATTTT. This codes for CASSSRRPRTDTQYF.

V is TRBV5-6 and J is TRBJ2-1, with 10 positions matching TRBD2. Germline values: CDR1 SGHDT, CDR2 YYEEEE. Trimming cost V 1 base and J 4 bases; bases outside gene matches: 2. The CDR3 runs 15 residues. The CDR3 region has the DNA TGTGCCAGCAGCTTGACTAGCGGGGCATACAATGAGCAGTTCTTC. As protein: CASSLTSGAYNEQFF.

The V call is TRBV7-2, the J call TRBJ2-1, with D possibly matching TRBD2 (7 bases). This CDR3 is built from 14 residues. The germline gives CDR1 SGHTA, CDR2 FQGNSA. V was shortened by 0 bases and J by 6 bases, with 9 bases between the two germline ends. The CDR3 DNA reads TGTGCCAGCAGCTTAGCGGCGGGGGCCAATGAGCAGTTCTTC. This sequence encodes CASSLAAGANEQFF. The variable domain in full, completed from reference TRBV7-2 and TRBJ2-1, reads GAGVSQSPSNKVTEKGKDVELRCDPISGHTALYWYRQSLGQGLEFLIYFQGNSAPDKSGLPSDRFSAERTGGSVSTLTIQRTQQEDSAVYLCASSLAAGANEQFFGPGTRLTVL.